This entry concerns a single T cell receptor beta chain. This specimen belongs to a study of blood T cell repertoires in COVID-19. Study background: From T cells, B-cell-depleted T cells, or PBMCs came the material, which was cDNA or gDNA.

Profiling relied on immunoSEQ multiplex PCR, and the TCRdb table lists in-frame clones only, not all of them. Found here are approximately 260,000 clones, around four fifths of them singletons; the top ten hold around 12%. Germline V CDR1 and CDR2: SGHRS, YFSETQ. CDR3 length: 18 residues. V lost 7 bases, J lost 0 bases, and 15 bases stayed unmatched. The sequenced material came from peripheral blood. The clonotype comes from a woman aged 55-70 years with active or convalescent COVID-19. V usage is TRBV5-1 and J usage is TRBJ2-3; 9 bases are shared with TRBD2. CDR3 protein: CASRGGLAGGPSTDTQYF. CDR3 coding DNA: TGCGCCAGCCGCGGGGGACTCGCGGGGGGGCCGAGCACAGATACGCAGTATTTT. The variable domain in full, with the rest retrieved from reference TRBV5-1 and TRBJ2-3, is KAGVTQTPRYLIKTRGQQVTLSCSPISGHRSVSWYQQTPGQGLQFLFEYFSETQRNKGNFPGRFSGRQFSNSRSEMNVSTLELGDSALYLCASRGGLAGGPSTDTQYFGPGTRLTVL.